Below, 20 T cell receptor beta chains from the same sample are listed, as sequenced in a study of shared clonotypes between healthy human individuals. Clones were sequenced by immunoSEQ multiplex PCR, and TCRdb holds only the in-frame ones, with some missing. The sample contains roughly 1 million clones, around 74% of which appear only once. Sequenced input: memory CD4+ T cells sorted from blood. Subset described: CD45RA-negative fraction. The receptors were gathered from a man between 18 and 35 years old in good health.

V is TRBV9 and J is TRBJ2-1, with D uncertain. Deletions cut 0 bases from V and 0 bases from J, with 7 bases between. Germline V lookup: CDR1 SGDLS, CDR2 YYNGEE. This CDR3 has 15 residues. The DNA for the CDR3 is TGTGCCAGCAGCGTAGTGGCGGACTCCTACAATGAGCAGTTCTTC. As protein: CASSVVADSYNEQFF. The variable domain in full, completed from reference TRBV9 and TRBJ2-1, reads DSGVTQTPKHLITATGQRVTLRCSPRSGDLSVYWYQQSLDQGLQFLIQYYNGEERAKGNILERFSAQQFPDLHSELNLSSLELGDSALYFCASSVVADSYNEQFFGPGTRLTVL.

The V call is TRBV27, the J call TRBJ1-2, with D maybe TRBD1 (6 bases). V gave up 6 bases and J gave up 4 bases, with 21 bases separating them. Looked up from germline, CDR1 is MNHEY and CDR2 is SMNVEV (reference sequence). The CDR3 is made up of 16 amino acids. Written as DNA, the CDR3 is TGTGCCAGCAGCTCGACAGGAATTAGAGGGAGCTATGGCTACACCTTC. Its translation is CASSSTGIRGSYGYTF.

Note on this clone: Its ends do not fully match the called genes, so a read error is possible. The chain is built from TRBV7-7 and TRBJ2-2; no reliable D call. Germline CDR1 is SSHAT and CDR2 is FNYEAQ (reference sequence). This CDR3 spans 14 amino acids. CDR3 nucleotide sequence: TGTGCTAGCAGCTTAGGCGGTGACACCGGGGAGCTGTTTTTT. This codes for CASSLGGDTGELFF.

The chain joins TRBV7-2 to TRBJ1-2; D might be TRBD1 (5 bases). This CDR3 is built from 14 residues. V shed 3 bases and J shed 3 bases, with 11 bases lying between them. In germline, CDR1 is SGHTA, CDR2 FQGNSA. The CDR3 protein is CASSFRSGDYGYTF. CDR3 nucleotide sequence: TGTGCCAGCAGCTTCCGGTCGGGGGACTATGGCTACACCTTC.

V usage is TRBV5-1 and J usage is TRBJ2-5, with D maybe TRBD2 (5 bases). This CDR3 contains 13 residues. The V and J ends lost 5 bases and 1 base respectively, with 9 bases between them. Germline V gene data show CDR1 as SGHRS and CDR2 as YFSETQ. CDR3 in DNA: TGCGCCAGCAGGGAGGTACTCCAAGAGACCCAGTACTTC. This sequence encodes CASREVLQETQYF.

This clone was counted between two and nine times. This rearrangement joins TRBV7-2 to TRBJ2-3, with 8 nucleotides matching TRBD2. J was trimmed by 7 bases and V by 1 base; bases with no gene match: 10. This CDR3 spans 16 amino acids. Germline V gives CDR1 SGHTA, CDR2 FQGNSA. This chain's CDR3 is CASSLGPPTSVYTQYF. DNA of the CDR3: TGTGCCAGCAGCTTAGGACCCCCGACTAGCGTCTATACGCAGTATTTT.

V gene TRBV14 combines with J gene TRBJ2-5; unclear D gene. In germline, CDR1 is SGHDN, CDR2 FVKESK. There are 13 residues in the CDR3. Trimming cost V 5 bases and J 5 bases, with 12 bases left between them. In DNA, the CDR3 is TGTGCCAGCAGCTTCCGACTCGGGGAGACCCAGTACTTC. This codes for CASSFRLGETQYF.

V usage is TRBV29-1 and J usage is TRBJ2-3; D may match TRBD1 or TRBD2 (7 bases each). V dropped 3 bases and J dropped 0 bases, with 13 bases sitting between them. The CDR3 sequence is 15 residues long. Germline CDR1 is SQVTM and CDR2 is ANQGSEA. CDR3 sequence (DNA): TGCAGCGTTGAGGGGGGGGACAGAAGCACAGATACGCAGTATTTT. It translates to CSVEGGDRSTDTQYF.

The chain is built from TRBV28 and TRBJ1-1; D possibly corresponds to TRBD1 (5 bases). Germline V gene lookup returns CDR1 MDHEN and CDR2 SYDVKM. Trimming left V 6 bases short and J 4 bases short, with 21 bases between. The CDR3 sequence is 16 residues long. The CDR3, as DNA: TGTGCCAGCAGCCCTCCAGCAGGGACGTTTATCACTGAAGCTTTCTTT. Translating gives CASSPPAGTFITEAFF.

This clone was found a few times. The genes are TRBV30 and TRBJ1-3; unclear D gene. This CDR3 is built from 17 residues. The germline CDR1 and CDR2 sequences are GTSNPN and SVGIG (reference sequence). The V end lost 1 base, the J end lost 0 bases, and 16 bases lay between the germline ends. For the CDR3, the DNA is TGTGCCTGGAGTGAGGCCCTGAGCACCCGCTCTGGAAACACCATATATTTT. The encoded protein is CAWSEALSTRSGNTIYF. The entire variable domain, with the rest obtained from reference TRBV30 and TRBJ1-3, is as follows: SQTIHQWPATLVQPVGSPLSLECTVEGTSNPNLYWYRQAAGRGLQLLFYSVGIGQISSEVPQNLSASRPQDRQFILSSKKLLLSDSGFYLCAWSEALSTRSGNTIYFGEGSWLTVV.

The sample holds a few counts of this clone. The chain combines TRBV10-3 with TRBJ2-7; 9 positions match TRBD2. Per the germline V gene, CDR1 is ENHRY and CDR2 is SYGVKD. This CDR3 region has 15 residues. V gave up 7 bases and J gave up 2 bases; unmatched junction bases: 9. CDR3 sequence (DNA): TGTGCCATCATGACGTCGGCGGGAGGGACCTACGAGCAGTACTTC. Translated: CAIMTSAGGTYEQYF.

In this sample, this clone turned up many times. The same CDR3 is also encoded by other DNA sequences in this sample. The chain recombines TRBV2 with TRBJ2-5; 8 positions agree with TRBD1. The length of the CDR3 is 11 residues. V was pared by 9 bases and J by 4 bases, with 1 base of the junction left unmatched. In germline, CDR1 is SNHLY, CDR2 FYNNEI. The CDR3 bases are TGTGCCAGTGACAGGGGAGAGACCCAGTACTTC. Protein product: CASDRGETQYF.

The rearrangement links TRBV25-1 to TRBJ2-2; possible D gene TRBD2, 5 bases. V lost 6 bases, J lost 4 bases, and 12 bases lay in between. The CDR3 has 14 residues. Per germline, CDR1 MGHDK and CDR2 SYGVNS. DNA of the CDR3: TGTGCCAGCAGAGAAAGCGGCGTCACCGGGGAGCTGTTTTTT. Translation gives CASRESGVTGELFF.

The chain combines TRBV29-1 with TRBJ2-5; 8 bases line up with TRBD1. The J segment lost 5 bases and the V segment lost 4 bases, leaving 6 bases of the junction unmatched. CDR1 and CDR2 (germline): SQVTM, ANQGSEA. The CDR3 length is 13 residues. This CDR3 reads CSVVQGVPETQYF. The CDR3 DNA sequence: TGCAGCGTTGTACAGGGGGTGCCGGAGACCCAGTACTTC.

The gene calls are TRBV5-4 and TRBJ1-1, with D uncertain. V dropped 3 bases and J dropped 6 bases, with 12 bases sitting between them. The CDR3 consists of 13 residues. CDR1 is SGHNT and CDR2 is YYREEE in the germline V gene (reference sequence). This CDR3 reads CASSSAGYSEAFF. CDR3 coding DNA: TGTGCCAGCAGCTCGGCAGGTTATTCTGAAGCTTTCTTT.

The rearrangement uses TRBV6-1 and TRBJ1-1, with 10 bases aligning to TRBD1. The germline V gene encodes CDR1 MNHNS and CDR2 SASEGT. CDR3 length: 14 amino acids. Germline trimming cut 10 bases from V and 6 bases from J; bases unmatched to any gene: 11. CDR3 in amino acids: CAITARGQGPEAFF. The CDR3 nucleotides read TGTGCCATCACAGCCCGGGGACAGGGGCCTGAAGCTTTCTTT.

In the case of this clone: This is likely an artifact of a read error, given a far larger clone one base away. The gene calls are TRBV28 and TRBJ1-5; D might be TRBD1 (6 bases). V was clipped by 8 bases and J by 9 bases, with 20 bases between them. This CDR3 comprises 14 residues. CDR1 MDHEN and CDR2 SYDVKM come from the germline V gene. The CDR3 sequence: CASRGGGTGRPQHF. DNA of the CDR3: TGTGCCAGCCGCGGGGGCGGAACGGGACGGCCCCAGCATTTT.

This clone was seen a few times. V is TRBV7-9 and J is TRBJ2-2; D is uncertain. V was clipped by 4 bases and J by 6 bases, with 9 bases between them. CDR1 is SEHNR and CDR2 is FQNEAQ in the germline V gene (reference sequence). CDR3 length: 13 residues. The CDR3 nucleotides are TGTGCCAGCAGCTGGCAAATGTCCGGGGAGCTGTTTTTT. It codes for CASSWQMSGELFF.

V gene TRBV28 combines with J gene TRBJ1-1; no clear D gene. The CDR3 runs to 13 residues. Trimming left V 6 bases short and J 1 base short, with 9 bases between. Germline V gives CDR1 MDHEN, CDR2 SYDVKM. The CDR3 loop is CASSLPQNTEAFF. In DNA, the CDR3 is TGTGCCAGCAGCCTTCCTCAGAACACTGAAGCTTTCTTT.

There are a few counts of this clone. Other nucleotide sequences in the sample specify the same CDR3. The V call is TRBV19, the J call TRBJ1-1; no reliable D call. This CDR3 spans 13 amino acids. V shed 3 bases and J shed 1 base, with 6 bases lying between them. Germline V gene sequence: CDR1 LNHDA, CDR2 SQIVND (reference sequence). The CDR3 reads CASSITGNTEAFF. CDR3 sequence (DNA): TGTGCCAGTAGTATCACCGGGAACACTGAAGCTTTCTTT.